This record covers a single T cell receptor beta chain. The sample belongs to a study of identical twins. The authors used template switching to add a universal primer site and gave cDNA unique molecular identifiers. TCRdb used MiXCR to reprocess the 5' RACE reads, holding one entry per CDR3 protein. Of 400,000 to 500,000 distinct CDR3 sequences listed, under 20% are singletons. The length of the CDR3 is 20 residues. Sequenced input: naive T cells sorted from blood. This sequence originates from a man aged 50-59 years in good health. This sequence joins TRBV21-1 and TRBJ1-5; TRBD1 was called by the table and not checked on the DNA. TRBV21-1 is described as a pseudogene. This chain's CDR3 is CASSKRTVQAPSHSNQPQHF. In DNA form, the CDR3 reads TGTGCCAGCAGCAAACGTACAGTTCAGGCGCCTTCTCATAGCAATCAGCCCCAGCATTTT.